The 20 T cell receptor beta chains presented below share a single source sample, sequenced in a study of control samples from healthy donors and cancer patients. Repertoires were generated with immunoSEQ multiplex PCR, while TCRdb's copy carries only in-frame clones and drops some. This sample has about 51,000 clones, with 80% found just once. The source material was blood. Receptor source: a man aged 65 to 79 in good health.

The CDR3 nucleotides are TGTGCCAGCAGTCCCCGGGACCTAACTTTTTATAGCAATCAGCCCCAGCATTTT. Residues: CASSPRDLTFYSNQPQHF. V and J are TRBV28 and TRBJ1-5; tentatively, D is TRBD1 (5 bases). This CDR3 contains 18 residues. CDR1 and CDR2 from the germline V gene are MDHEN and SYDVKM. V lost 5 bases, J lost 0 bases, and 20 bases lay in between.

The gene calls are TRBV21-1 and TRBJ1-2. TRBV21-1 is an annotated pseudogene. This CDR3 contains 13 residues. The CDR3 reads CASSKGENYGYTF. DNA for the CDR3: TGTGCCAGCAGCAAGGGGGAGAACTATGGCTACACCTTC.

This chain joins TRBV7-9 and TRBJ1-1; D is uncertain. Germline loops: CDR1 SEHNR, CDR2 FQNEAQ (reference sequence). The CDR3 totals 13 residues. Trimming stripped 5 bases from V and 4 bases from J, with 11 bases between. The CDR3 loop is CASSLAGFTEAFF. DNA of the CDR3: TGTGCCAGCAGCCTCGCGGGGTTCACTGAAGCTTTCTTT.

The V and J genes are TRBV2 and TRBJ1-1, with a possible D match to TRBD1 (5 bases). V lost 8 bases, J lost 0 bases, and 22 bases lay in between. The CDR3 length is 17 residues. Germline V gene sequence: CDR1 SNHLY, CDR2 FYNNEI. The DNA of the CDR3 is TGTGCCAGCCACCAGCGAGGGGTCTCCTTCATGAACACTGAAGCTTTCTTT. Protein: CASHQRGVSFMNTEAFF.

The chain is built from TRBV2 and TRBJ2-1; D perhaps matches TRBD1 (5 bases). CDR3 length: 15 amino acids. Trimming took off 4 bases at V and 7 bases at J, with 17 bases between the two ends. Germline assignment: CDR1 SNHLY and CDR2 FYNNEI. DNA of the CDR3: TGTGCCAGCAGTGTGGCAGGGCAATCCTCTAATGAGCAGTTCTTC. It yields the protein CASSVAGQSSNEQFF.

The sample holds one count of this clone. The chain recombines TRBV11-3 with TRBJ1-1; D may be TRBD1 (6 bases). Trimming took off 0 bases at V and 10 bases at J, with 6 bases between the two ends. The CDR3 covers 11 residues. The V gene's germline CDR1 is SGHNT and CDR2 YENEEA. Written as DNA, the CDR3 is TGTGCCAGCAGCTTAGAGGACAGAGCTTTCTTT. Its protein product is CASSLEDRAFF.

This clone was counted a few times. CDR3 loop: CASSQGPGWPQHF. The CDR3 region has the DNA TGTGCCAGCAGCCAAGGCCCCGGGTGGCCCCAGCATTTT. The chain recombines TRBV3-1 (or the pseudogene TRBV3-2) with TRBJ1-5; D unclear. The CDR3 length is 13 residues. From germline, CDR1 is LGHDT and CDR2 YNNKEL (reference sequence). V shed 1 base and J shed 9 bases, with 10 bases lying between them.

The rearrangement uses TRBV15 and TRBJ2-5; D unclear. This CDR3 spans 12 amino acids. CDR1 and CDR2 from the germline V gene are LNHNV and YYDKDF (reference sequence). V gave up 0 bases and J gave up 3 bases, with 2 bases separating them. The CDR3 sequence is CATSRDKETQYF. In nucleotides, the CDR3 is TGTGCCACCAGCAGAGATAAAGAGACCCAGTACTTC.

The chain recombines TRBV24-1 with TRBJ2-1; 8 bases align to TRBD2. V gave up 4 bases and J gave up 1 base; unmatched junction bases: 5. The CDR3 has 16 residues. Germline assignment: CDR1 KGHDR and CDR2 SFDVKD. CDR3 DNA sequence: TGTGCCACCAGTGACCCGTCGGGAGGGTCCTACAATGAGCAGTTCTTC. Protein sequence: CATSDPSGGSYNEQFF.

The genes are TRBV21-1 and TRBJ1-5; the D call in the table, TRBD1, was not verified against the DNA. TRBV21-1 is marked as a pseudogene. This CDR3 has 15 residues. The CDR3 region has the DNA TGTGCCAGCAGGTTTCACAGGGGCGGCGGTCAGCCCCAGCATTTT. This encodes CASRFHRGGGQPQHF.

V is TRBV10-3 and J is TRBJ1-2; a possible D gene is TRBD1 (6 bases). CDR1 is ENHRY and CDR2 is SYGVKD in the germline V gene. CDR3 length equals 13 residues. Trimming shortened V by 7 bases and J by 7 bases, and 16 bases separated the two germline ends. The CDR3: CAITQQGRSGYTF. DNA for the CDR3: TGTGCCATCACTCAACAGGGTCGGAGTGGCTACACCTTC.

This rearrangement joins TRBV11-2 to TRBJ2-2; D gene ambiguous. CDR3 length: 14 residues. Trimming stripped 5 bases from V and 4 bases from J, with 11 bases between. The germline CDR1 and CDR2 sequences are SGHAT and FQNNGV. The CDR3 region has the DNA TGTGCCAGCAGCGACATCCAGGCCACCGGGGAGCTGTTTTTT. Encoded protein: CASSDIQATGELFF. The full variable domain, with the rest looked up from reference TRBV11-2 and TRBJ2-2, is EAGVAQSPRYKIIEKRQSVAFWCNPISGHATLYWYQQILGQGPKLLIQFQNNGVVDDSQLPKDRFSAERLKGVDSTLKIQPAKLEDSAVYLCASSDIQATGELFFGEGSRLTVL.

This clone has just one count. This chain connects TRBV7-9 to TRBJ2-3; D is unresolved. The CDR3 is 14 amino acids. Germline V gene data show CDR1 as SEHNR and CDR2 as FQNEAQ (reference sequence). Trimming removed 4 bases from V and 0 bases from J, with 8 bases in between. The CDR3 DNA sequence: TGTGCCAGCAGCTATAGGGCTAGCACAGATACGCAGTATTTT. Its protein is CASSYRASTDTQYF.

V usage is TRBV15 and J usage is TRBJ1-6; TRBD1 might be the D (5 bases). The CDR3 runs to 16 residues. Germline CDR1 reads LNHNV; CDR2 reads YYDKDF (reference sequence). V lost 2 bases and J lost 3, with 11 bases in between. The DNA for the CDR3 is TGTGCCACCAGCAGACCGGGGGAACTCTATAATTCACCCCTCCACTTT. This encodes CATSRPGELYNSPLHF.

This chain connects TRBV7-8 to TRBJ1-5; D may be TRBD1 (6 bases). V was pared by 3 bases and J by 1 base, with 10 bases between. CDR3 size: 15 residues. Looked up from germline, CDR1 is SGHVS and CDR2 is FQNEAQ. This chain's CDR3 is CASSLGGTSNQPQHF. In nucleotides, the CDR3 is TGTGCCAGCAGCTTGGGGGGGACAAGCAATCAGCCCCAGCATTTT.

This chain links TRBV15 with TRBJ2-1; D is perhaps TRBD1 (6 bases). Germline CDR1 reads LNHNV; CDR2 reads YYDKDF (reference sequence). CDR3 length: 15 amino acids. V lost 0 bases, J lost 4 bases, and 10 bases lay in between. The CDR3 is CATSRELGTYNEQFF. CDR3 sequence (DNA): TGTGCCACCAGCAGAGAGCTGGGGACATACAATGAGCAGTTCTTC.

Only a few counts were recorded for this clone. This chain uses TRBV11-2 with TRBJ1-1, with 8 bases that match TRBD1. From germline, CDR1 is SGHAT and CDR2 FQNNGV. After removal of 5 bases from V and 1 base from J, the junction contained 9 bases not matched to a gene. The CDR3 has 16 amino acids. CDR3 bases: TGTGCCAGCAGCGCACGACCCAGGGGGCGGAACACTGAAGCTTTCTTT. It codes for CASSARPRGRNTEAFF.

DNA for the CDR3: TGTGCCAGCAGGCAAAGTGATGGCTACACCTTC. This codes for CASRQSDGYTF. V usage is TRBV25-1 and J usage is TRBJ1-2; D ambiguous. V was trimmed by 6 bases and J by 6 bases, leaving 8 bases between them. This CDR3 comprises 11 residues. Germline CDR1 and CDR2: MGHDK and SYGVNS.

The chain combines TRBV3-1 (or the pseudogene TRBV3-2) with TRBJ1-2; no reliable D call. CDR1 LGHDT and CDR2 YNNKEL come from the germline V gene (reference sequence). The CDR3 is 14 amino acids. Trimming took off 4 bases at V and 6 bases at J, with 15 bases between the two ends. The CDR3 loop reads CASSPPGRDDGYTF. The CDR3 DNA reads as TGTGCCAGCAGCCCCCCTGGGAGGGATGATGGCTACACCTTC.

Only a few counts were recorded for this clone. The chain links TRBV5-6 to TRBJ1-6; D is unclear. Trimming shortened V by 0 bases and J by 8 bases, and 6 bases separated the two germline ends. The CDR3 is made up of 13 amino acids. In germline, CDR1 is SGHDT, CDR2 YYEEEE. CDR3 nucleotides: TGTGCCAGCAGCTTGGGGGAGGATTCACCCCTCCACTTT. This gives the protein CASSLGEDSPLHF.